This TCR beta chain was retrieved from a study of T-cell memory formation after mild COVID-19. At the level of the study: TCR clusters largely stayed donor specific. Study conclusions and caveats: Those CD4+ clones that contracted were mainly in CM and EM (CD8+ ones in EMRA). Some clones that responded were present in memory (sampled pre-infection), which suggests cross-reactive memory joined.

As to this clonotype: Its antigen is as yet unknown.

The V gene's germline CDR1 is LNHDA and CDR2 SQIVND (reference sequence). The CDR3 has 14 amino acids. The germline V and J ends were trimmed by 5 bases and 6 bases, with 16 bases remaining between them. TCR alpha and TCR beta cDNA libraries carrying sample barcodes and UMIs came from 5'RACE with constant-segment primers. TCRdb re-called the 5' RACE reads through MiXCR, storing one row per CDR3 protein. The data show under 600,000 distinct CDR3 sequences, with less than 25% seen just once and around 9.2% held by the top ten. The receptor's source is an adult woman who had mild COVID-19 (a few samples of this study predate the infection). Cell type and time point are not known. The sequencing sample was made of PBMCs or a T cell subset sorted from them (not recorded which). This chain connects TRBV19 to TRBJ1-1, with D possibly being TRBD1 (6 bases). CDR3 DNA sequence: TGTGCCAGTAGTCCGGAGGGGGGGTTCGCTGAAGCTTTCTTT. Amino acids: CASSPEGGFAEAFF.